The rows below give T cell receptor beta chains drawn from one sample of a study of a mutant IDH1 vaccine in newly diagnosed glioma. Using immunoSEQ multiplex PCR, the repertoire was profiled, and TCRdb retains in-frame clones only, with some absent. This sample has around 56,000 clones, with approximately 80% found just once. These receptors have no known antigen. This specimen was PBMCs, taken from a glioma patient whose treatment included an IDH1 peptide vaccine. These receptors were collected from a woman aged 18-29 years with glioma. Some clones in this sample may be carry-over from other donors' samples. Both conserved end residues are part of each CDR3. A D gene is named only where the DNA matches it firmly.

d_call: NA
cdr3_length: 13
j_call: TRBJ1-4
v_call: TRBV19
cdr3_aa: CASSTSGGEKLFF

d_call: TRBD1
cdr3_length: 16
j_call: TRBJ2-7
v_call: TRBV5-4
cdr3_aa: CASSSLRQGIPYEQYF

d_call: NA
cdr3_length: 15
j_call: TRBJ2-1
v_call: TRBV30
cdr3_aa: CAWSVGASADNEQFF

d_call: NA
cdr3_length: 12
j_call: TRBJ2-1
v_call: TRBV2
cdr3_aa: CASSTLAGGGFF

d_call: NA
cdr3_length: 14
j_call: TRBJ1-4
v_call: TRBV7-2
cdr3_aa: CASSLGVGKGKLFF

d_call: NA
cdr3_length: 14
j_call: TRBJ1-1
v_call: TRBV5-5
cdr3_aa: CASSWGHMNTEAFF

d_call: NA
cdr3_length: 14
j_call: TRBJ2-7
v_call: TRBV10-3
cdr3_aa: CAISDRSNSYEQYF

d_call: TRBD1
cdr3_length: 15
j_call: TRBJ1-1
v_call: TRBV19
cdr3_aa: CASSLQGLINTEAFF

d_call: TRBD1
cdr3_length: 14
j_call: NA
v_call: TRBV10-3
cdr3_aa: CAIRGDRKSGEQYF

d_call: TRBD1
cdr3_length: 14
j_call: TRBJ1-1
v_call: TRBV12-5
cdr3_aa: CASGGTVLNTEAFF

d_call: NA
cdr3_length: 16
j_call: TRBJ2-3
v_call: TRBV27
cdr3_aa: CASTDRRGKDTDTQYF

d_call: NA
cdr3_length: 16
j_call: TRBJ1-2
v_call: TRBV5-4
cdr3_aa: CASSSLVEGRRRGYTF

d_call: NA
cdr3_length: 15
j_call: TRBJ1-2
v_call: TRBV6-6
cdr3_aa: CASSYVGRGGYGYTF

d_call: TRBD2
cdr3_length: 15
j_call: TRBJ2-2
v_call: TRBV2
cdr3_aa: CASRAGEANTGELFF

d_call: NA
cdr3_length: 13
j_call: TRBJ1-1
v_call: TRBV19
cdr3_aa: CASSIDLYTEAFF

d_call: NA
cdr3_length: 16
j_call: TRBJ2-1
v_call: TRBV19
cdr3_aa: CASSILAGNVYNEQFF

d_call: NA
cdr3_length: 12
j_call: TRBJ2-1
v_call: TRBV30
cdr3_aa: CAWSVVGNEQFF

d_call: TRBD2
cdr3_length: 14
j_call: TRBJ2-1
v_call: TRBV27
cdr3_aa: CASRAGGFYNEQFF

d_call: TRBD1
cdr3_length: 11
j_call: TRBJ1-1
v_call: TRBV19
cdr3_aa: CATQGDTEAFF

d_call: NA
cdr3_length: 14
j_call: TRBJ2-5
v_call: TRBV7-3
cdr3_aa: CASSLWGGRETQYF

d_call: NA
cdr3_length: 13
j_call: TRBJ2-1
v_call: TRBV7-9
cdr3_aa: CASSLLGNNEQFF

d_call: NA
cdr3_length: 12
j_call: TRBJ1-1
v_call: TRBV6-1
cdr3_aa: CASRPGSTEAFF

d_call: NA
cdr3_length: 12
j_call: TRBJ2-3
v_call: TRBV2
cdr3_aa: CASRPDGATQYF

d_call: NA
cdr3_length: 15
j_call: TRBJ1-6
v_call: TRBV6-1
cdr3_aa: CASAAGSSYNSPLHF

d_call: NA
cdr3_length: 12
j_call: TRBJ2-7
v_call: TRBV11-1
cdr3_aa: CASSLVSSEQYF

d_call: TRBD2
cdr3_length: 15
j_call: TRBJ2-5
v_call: TRBV6-4
cdr3_aa: CASSERGGGSETQYF

d_call: NA
cdr3_length: 12
j_call: TRBJ1-1
v_call: TRBV5-6
cdr3_aa: CASTGGGPEAFF

d_call: TRBD2
cdr3_length: 18
j_call: TRBJ2-7
v_call: TRBV4-1
cdr3_aa: CASSQGGRAFNRAYEQYF

d_call: TRBD1
cdr3_length: 17
j_call: TRBJ1-1
v_call: TRBV5-1
cdr3_aa: CASSLRRSTGKNTEAFF

d_call: TRBD2
cdr3_length: 17
j_call: TRBJ2-3
v_call: TRBV5-1
cdr3_aa: CASSLVSAGGITDTQYF

d_call: NA
cdr3_length: 12
j_call: TRBJ1-1
v_call: TRBV11-2
cdr3_aa: CASSLGVSEAFF

d_call: NA
cdr3_length: 14
j_call: TRBJ2-2
v_call: TRBV14
cdr3_aa: CASRGTANTGELFF

d_call: NA
cdr3_length: 15
j_call: TRBJ1-6
v_call: TRBV18
cdr3_aa: CASSPTGLDNSPLHF

d_call: NA
cdr3_length: 10
j_call: TRBJ1-2
v_call: TRBV29-1
cdr3_aa: CSVDNYGYTF

d_call: TRBD2
cdr3_length: 15
j_call: TRBJ2-3
v_call: TRBV9
cdr3_aa: CASSVAGDYFDTQYF

d_call: TRBD1
cdr3_length: 14
j_call: TRBJ2-2
v_call: TRBV2
cdr3_aa: CASSAQGLTGELFF

d_call: NA
cdr3_length: 18
j_call: TRBJ1-1
v_call: TRBV9
cdr3_aa: CASSVATGKGNGNTEAFF